The present T cell receptor beta chain was sequenced within a study of T cells after yellow fever vaccination. MiXCR, applied by TCRdb to the 5' RACE reads, yields one record per CDR3 protein. The table shows some 150,000 distinct CDR3 sequences, with about 7% occurring only once. This clonotype was counted a few times. Material: CD4+ T cells sorted from PBMCs, obtained 10 days after the yellow fever booster vaccination. This receptor was taken from a man younger than 40 who received the YFV17D yellow fever vaccine.

The chain's CDR3 is CASSLGPPNSEQFF. The DNA of the CDR3 is TGTGCCAGCAGCTTAGGGCCCCCAAACAGTGAGCAGTTCTTC. V is TRBV5-4 and J is TRBJ2-1; D remains unclear. Trimming removed 2 bases at V and 9 bases at J, with 15 bases between. The CDR3 has 14 amino acids. Per the germline V gene, CDR1 is SGHNT and CDR2 is YYREEE (reference sequence).